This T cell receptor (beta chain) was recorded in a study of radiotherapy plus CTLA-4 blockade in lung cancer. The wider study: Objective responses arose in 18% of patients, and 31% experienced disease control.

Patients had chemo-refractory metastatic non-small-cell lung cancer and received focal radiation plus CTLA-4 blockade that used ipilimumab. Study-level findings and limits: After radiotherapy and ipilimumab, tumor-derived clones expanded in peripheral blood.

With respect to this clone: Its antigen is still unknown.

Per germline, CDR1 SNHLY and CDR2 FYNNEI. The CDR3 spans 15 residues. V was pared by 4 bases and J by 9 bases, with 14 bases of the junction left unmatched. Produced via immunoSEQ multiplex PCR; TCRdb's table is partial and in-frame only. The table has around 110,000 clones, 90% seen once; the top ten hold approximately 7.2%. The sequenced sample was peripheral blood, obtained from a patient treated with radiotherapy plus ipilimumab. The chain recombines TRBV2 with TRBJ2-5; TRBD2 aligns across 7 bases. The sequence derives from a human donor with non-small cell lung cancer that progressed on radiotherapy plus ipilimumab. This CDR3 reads CASSARASGEGAQYF. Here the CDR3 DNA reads TGTGCCAGCAGTGCCCGAGCTAGCGGTGAAGGGGCCCAGTACTTC.